Listed below are T cell receptor beta chains from one sample, sequenced in a study of T cell repertoires in aging, cancer and after chemotherapy. Via MiXCR, TCRdb re-called the multiplex PCR reads, giving one row per CDR3 protein. The data hold more than 15,000 distinct CDR3 sequences, with 45% to 50% observed a single time. Sequenced sample: blood. These receptors were collected from a human donor in good health. Each CDR3 is given without its conserved first and last residue.

>TRBV27
ASSFKGGQLEAGMADTQY
>TRBV5-6
ASSLRGGTGELF
>TRBV27
ASGDRGLNGYT
>TRBV29-1
SVETGENYGYT
>TRBV15
ATSRDPWGTHSYEQY
>TRBV7-9
ASSLVDEQF
>TRBV18
ASSPLPGKYETQY
>TRBV29-1
SVGKGADTEAF
>TRBV19
ASSIGTGGNEAF
>TRBV18
ASSPQGDGTEAF
>TRBV29-1
SVEIRAGNTGELF
>TRBV6-2/TRBV6-3
ASSTPSEHPGRYEQY
>TRBV18
ASSLDPPGTGSYEQY
>TRBV6-2/TRBV6-3
ASSSLSLGLAGGGELF
>TRBV11-1
ASSLDLNTGELF
>TRBV6-5
ASSRLAGSTDTQY
>TRBV12-3/TRBV12-4
ASSHRLAATDTQY
>TRBV6-1
ASSIRQGRVKLF
>TRBV28
ASSYASGDSPLH
>TRBV30
AWSVATPDTQY
>TRBV6-2/TRBV6-3
ASSYSRTGGNEQY
>TRBV5-6
ASSLGASGAYNEQF
>TRBV27
ASSRSGSGNEQY
>TRBV19
ASRALGGRTDEQF
>TRBV29-1
SAHSGPGYEQY
>TRBV30
AWKRDSSTDTQY
>TRBV29-1
SVGLAGDTQY
>TRBV11-1
ASSSGLVEKLF
>TRBV29-1
SVDGWDRPYEQY
>TRBV5-4
ASSLGGLAGALSNEQF
>TRBV27
ASSRQALNYGYT
>TRBV13
ASSLSGLNTGELF
>TRBV7-9
ASIDGALGQY
>TRBV19
ASSELAGGETQY
>TRBV19
ASSTGWETQY
>TRBV6-5
ASSYGQGSGETQY
>TRBV6-5
ASSYGSDTGELF
>TRBV29-1
SVDGRRTSGNTDTQY
>TRBV29-1
SAQPPEETQY
>TRBV4-3
ASSQVGNADTQY
>TRBV6-1
ASRAGGQETQY
>TRBV5-5
ASSLEGGGPPYEQY
>TRBV19
AWTTGPWSPLH
>TRBV6-1
ASTLTSAKNIQY
>TRBV5-4
ASSSGQGDYEQY
>TRBV19
ASSIRDRSYTGELF
>TRBV30
AWSVRGQGGSYT
>TRBV11-1
ASSPGTGQETQY